This TCR beta chain is drawn from a study of PD-1 blockade in classical Hodgkin lymphoma. Regarding the study as a whole: Repertoires differed for reasons still undefined, possibly disease activity or prior therapy. Reported findings placed baseline TCR diversity lower in newly diagnosed patients (compared with healthy donors). Complete responders started with a diversity level that resembled newly diagnosed patients at baseline.

The assay was immunoSEQ multiplex PCR, and TCRdb's table has in-frame clones only and misses some. This table has about 14,000 clones, approximately 78% appearing once. V lost 0 bases and J lost 0, with 10 bases in between. The CDR3 is 16 amino acids. Looked up from germline, CDR1 is SGDLS and CDR2 is YYNGEE. Brentuximab vedotin exposure varied among the patients, all of whom had relapsed after autologous stem cell transplantation. In regard to this clone: Its antigen is unknown.

The specimen was peripheral blood mononuclear cells (PBMCs), collected before the second cycle of nivolumab. The clonotype originates from a human donor with classical Hodgkin lymphoma. The chain is built from TRBV9 and TRBJ2-4; D is perhaps TRBD1 (6 bases). CDR3 loop: CASSVEDSLAKNIQYF. Here the CDR3 DNA reads TGTGCCAGCAGCGTAGAGGACAGCTTAGCCAAAAACATTCAGTACTTC.